This T cell receptor beta chain was documented in a study of shared clonotypes between healthy human individuals. The CDR3 length is 20 residues. With 1 base clipped from V and 0 bases from J, the junction kept 10 bases outside the gene matches. The germline CDR1 and CDR2 sequences are MGHRA and YSYEKL. Method: immunoSEQ multiplex PCR; TCRdb's copy keeps in-frame clones and lacks some. Seen here are hundreds of thousands of clones, approximately 74% observed once, and the top ten hold 10%. This clone was picked up many times. Those who donated were healthy HIV-negative adults, with no recent acute infections or vaccinations reported. Each donor was a Caucasian adult residing in Nashville, Tennessee.

Sequencing was performed on memory CD4+ T cells sorted from blood. Subset given: CD45RA-negative fraction. This rearrangement joins TRBV4-1 to TRBJ1-5; 12 bases map to TRBD1. The clonotype was recovered from a man aged 25 to 45 in good health. CDR3 protein: CASSQGEWGQGANSNQPQHF. CDR3 nucleotide sequence: TGCGCCAGCAGCCAAGGGGAGTGGGGACAGGGGGCTAATAGCAATCAGCCCCAGCATTTT.